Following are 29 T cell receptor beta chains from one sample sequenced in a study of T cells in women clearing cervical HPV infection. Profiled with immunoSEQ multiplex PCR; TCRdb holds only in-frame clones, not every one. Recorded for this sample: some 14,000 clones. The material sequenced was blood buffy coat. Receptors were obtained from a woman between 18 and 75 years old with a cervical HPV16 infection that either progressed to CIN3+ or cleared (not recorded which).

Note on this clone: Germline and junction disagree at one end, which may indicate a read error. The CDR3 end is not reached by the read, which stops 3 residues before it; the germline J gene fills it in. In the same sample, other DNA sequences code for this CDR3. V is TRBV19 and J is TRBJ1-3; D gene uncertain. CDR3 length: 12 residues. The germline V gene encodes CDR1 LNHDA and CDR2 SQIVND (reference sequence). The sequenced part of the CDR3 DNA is TGTGCCAGTACGCCAGCGGGAAACACG. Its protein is CASTPAGNT. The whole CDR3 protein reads CASTPAGNTIYF.

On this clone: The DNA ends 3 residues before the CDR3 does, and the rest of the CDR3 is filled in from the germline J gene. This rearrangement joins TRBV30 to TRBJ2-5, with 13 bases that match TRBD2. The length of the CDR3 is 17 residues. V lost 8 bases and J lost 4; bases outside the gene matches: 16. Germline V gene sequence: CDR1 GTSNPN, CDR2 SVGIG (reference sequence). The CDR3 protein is CAQTATSGGSVGETQYF. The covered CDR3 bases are TGTGCCCAAACGGCGACTAGCGGGGGGTCGGTTGGAGAGACC.

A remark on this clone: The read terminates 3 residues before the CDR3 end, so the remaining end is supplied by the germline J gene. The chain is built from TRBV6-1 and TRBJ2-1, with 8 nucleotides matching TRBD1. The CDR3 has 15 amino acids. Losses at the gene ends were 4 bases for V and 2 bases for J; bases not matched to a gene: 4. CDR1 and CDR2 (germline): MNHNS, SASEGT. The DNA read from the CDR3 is TGTGCCAGCAGTGCGGGGACAGGCACCTACAATGAG. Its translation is CASSAGTGTYNE. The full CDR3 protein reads CASSAGTGTYNEQFF.

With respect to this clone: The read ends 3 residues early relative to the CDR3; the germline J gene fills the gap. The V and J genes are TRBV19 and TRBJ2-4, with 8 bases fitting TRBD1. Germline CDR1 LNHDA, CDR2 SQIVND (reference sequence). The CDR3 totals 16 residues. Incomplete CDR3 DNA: TGTGCCAGTAGTATTCAGGGGACAGGCAGGATCCCTGGT. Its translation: CASSIQGTGRIPG. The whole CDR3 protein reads CASSIQGTGRIPGQYF.

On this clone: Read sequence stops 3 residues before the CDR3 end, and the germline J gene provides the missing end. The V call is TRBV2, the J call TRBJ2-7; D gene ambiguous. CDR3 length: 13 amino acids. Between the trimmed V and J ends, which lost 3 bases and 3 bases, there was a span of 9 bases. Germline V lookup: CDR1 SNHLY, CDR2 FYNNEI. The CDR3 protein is CASSDEVGYEQYF. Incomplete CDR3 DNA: TGTGCCAGCAGTGATGAGGTTGGCTACGAG.

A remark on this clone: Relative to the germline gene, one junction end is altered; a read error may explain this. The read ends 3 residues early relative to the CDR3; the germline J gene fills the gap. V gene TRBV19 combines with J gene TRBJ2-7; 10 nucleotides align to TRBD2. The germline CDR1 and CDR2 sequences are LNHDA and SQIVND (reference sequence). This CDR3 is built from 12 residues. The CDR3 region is CACSGGSYEQYF. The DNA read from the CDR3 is TGTGCCTGTAGCGGGGGGTCCTACGAG. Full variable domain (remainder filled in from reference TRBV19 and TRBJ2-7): DGGITQSPKYLFRKEGQNVTLSCEQNLNHDAMYWYRQDPGQGLRLIYYSQIVNDFQKGDIAEGYSVSREKKESFPLTVTSAQKNPTAFYLCACSGGSYEQYFGPGTRLTVT.

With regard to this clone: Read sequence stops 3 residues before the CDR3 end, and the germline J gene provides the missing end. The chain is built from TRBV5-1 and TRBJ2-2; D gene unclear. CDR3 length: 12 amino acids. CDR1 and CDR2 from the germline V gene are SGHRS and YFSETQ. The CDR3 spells CASSQAEGKLFF. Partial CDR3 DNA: TGCGCCAGCAGTCAGGCCGAAGGAAAG.

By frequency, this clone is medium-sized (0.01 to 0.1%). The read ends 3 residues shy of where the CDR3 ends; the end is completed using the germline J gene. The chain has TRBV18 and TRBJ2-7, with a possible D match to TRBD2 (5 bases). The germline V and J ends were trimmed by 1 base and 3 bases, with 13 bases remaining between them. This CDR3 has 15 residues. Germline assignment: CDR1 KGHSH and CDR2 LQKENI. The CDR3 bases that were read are TGTGCCAGCTCACCACGAGTCGGGGTTTTCTACGAG. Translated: CASSPRVGVFYE. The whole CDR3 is CASSPRVGVFYEQYF.

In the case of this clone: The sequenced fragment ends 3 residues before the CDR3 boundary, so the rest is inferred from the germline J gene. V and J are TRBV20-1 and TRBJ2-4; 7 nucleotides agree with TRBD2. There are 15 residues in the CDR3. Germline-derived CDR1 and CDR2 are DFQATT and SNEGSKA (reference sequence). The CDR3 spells CSARDLAEGSRGQYF. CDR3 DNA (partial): TGCAGTGCTAGAGATCTAGCGGAAGGGTCGCGAGGT.

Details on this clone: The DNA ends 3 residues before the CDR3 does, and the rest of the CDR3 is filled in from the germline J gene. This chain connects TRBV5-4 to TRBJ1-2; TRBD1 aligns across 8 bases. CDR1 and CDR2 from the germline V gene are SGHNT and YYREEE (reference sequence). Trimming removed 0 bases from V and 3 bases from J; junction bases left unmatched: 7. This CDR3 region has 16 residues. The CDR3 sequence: CASSLAGGSSYYGYTF. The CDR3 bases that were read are TGTGCCAGCAGCTTGGCAGGGGGCAGTTCGTACTATGGC.

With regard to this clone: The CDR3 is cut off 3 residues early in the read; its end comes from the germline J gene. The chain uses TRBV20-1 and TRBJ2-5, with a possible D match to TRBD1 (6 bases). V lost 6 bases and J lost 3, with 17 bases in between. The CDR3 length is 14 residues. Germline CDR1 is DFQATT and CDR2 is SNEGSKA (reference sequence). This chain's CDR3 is CSAFGQPEEETQYF. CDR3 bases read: TGCAGTGCCTTCGGACAGCCGGAGGAAGAGACC.

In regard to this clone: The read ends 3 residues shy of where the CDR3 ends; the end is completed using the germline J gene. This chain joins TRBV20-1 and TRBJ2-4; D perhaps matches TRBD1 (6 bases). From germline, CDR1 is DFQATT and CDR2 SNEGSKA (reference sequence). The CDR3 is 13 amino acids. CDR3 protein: CSASPDRTYGQYF. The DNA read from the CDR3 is TGCAGTGCTAGCCCGGACAGAACCTATGGT.

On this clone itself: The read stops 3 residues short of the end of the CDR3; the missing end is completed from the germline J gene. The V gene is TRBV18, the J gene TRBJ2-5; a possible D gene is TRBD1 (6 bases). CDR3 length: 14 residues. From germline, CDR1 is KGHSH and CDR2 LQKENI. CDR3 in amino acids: CASSRGTAGDTQYF. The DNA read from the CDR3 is TGTGCCAGCTCTAGGGGGACGGCTGGAGATACC.

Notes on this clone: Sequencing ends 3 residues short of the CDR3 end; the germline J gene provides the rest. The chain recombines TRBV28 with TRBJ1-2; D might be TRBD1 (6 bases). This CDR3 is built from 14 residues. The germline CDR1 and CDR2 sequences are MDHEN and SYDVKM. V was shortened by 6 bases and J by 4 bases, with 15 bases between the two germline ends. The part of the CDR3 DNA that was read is TGTGCCAGCAGGGGAGACAGGACAATCTATGGC. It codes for CASRGDRTIYG. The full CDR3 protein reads CASRGDRTIYGYTF.

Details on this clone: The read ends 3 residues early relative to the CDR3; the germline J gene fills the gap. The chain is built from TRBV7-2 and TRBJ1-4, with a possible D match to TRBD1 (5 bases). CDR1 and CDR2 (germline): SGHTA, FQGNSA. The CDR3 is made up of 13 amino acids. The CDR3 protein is CASSARGNSPLFF. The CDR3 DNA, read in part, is TGTGCCAGCAGCGCCCGGGGGAATTCACCA.

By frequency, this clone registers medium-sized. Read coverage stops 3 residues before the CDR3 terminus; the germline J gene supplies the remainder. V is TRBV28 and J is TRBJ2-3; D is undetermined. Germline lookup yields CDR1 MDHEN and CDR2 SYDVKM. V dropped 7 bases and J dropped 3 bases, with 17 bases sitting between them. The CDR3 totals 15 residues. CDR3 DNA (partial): TGTGCCAGCAATTATGGTACGGCAGGAACAGATACG. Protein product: CASNYGTAGTDT. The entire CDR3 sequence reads CASNYGTAGTDTQYF. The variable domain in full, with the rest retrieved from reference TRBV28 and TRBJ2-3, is DVKVTQSSRYLVKRTGEKVFLECVQDMDHENMFWYRQDPGLGLRLIYFSYDVKMKEKGDIPEGYSVSREKKERFSLILESASTNQTSMYLCASNYGTAGTDTQYFGPGTRLTVL.

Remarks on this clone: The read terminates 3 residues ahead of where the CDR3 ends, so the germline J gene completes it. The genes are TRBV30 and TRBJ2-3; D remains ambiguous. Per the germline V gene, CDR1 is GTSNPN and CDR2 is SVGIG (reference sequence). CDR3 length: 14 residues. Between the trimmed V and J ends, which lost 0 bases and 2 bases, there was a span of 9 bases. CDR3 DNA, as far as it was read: TGTGCCTGGAGTGTAGGGCTTTCCACAGATACG. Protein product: CAWSVGLSTDT. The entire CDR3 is CAWSVGLSTDTQYF.

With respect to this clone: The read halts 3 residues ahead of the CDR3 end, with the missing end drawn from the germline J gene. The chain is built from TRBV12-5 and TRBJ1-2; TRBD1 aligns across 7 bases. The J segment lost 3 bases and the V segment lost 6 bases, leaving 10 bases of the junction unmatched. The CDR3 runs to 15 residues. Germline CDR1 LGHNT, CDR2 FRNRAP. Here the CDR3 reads CASGSTGPGDYGYTF. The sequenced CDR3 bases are TGTGCTAGTGGCTCGACAGGGCCGGGAGACTATGGC. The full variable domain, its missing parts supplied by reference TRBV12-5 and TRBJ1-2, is DARVTQTPRHKVTEMGQEVTMRCQPILGHNTVFWYRQTMMQGLELLAYFRNRAPLDDSGMPKDRFSAEMPDATLATLKIQPSEPRDSAVYFCASGSTGPGDYGYTFGSGTRLTVV.

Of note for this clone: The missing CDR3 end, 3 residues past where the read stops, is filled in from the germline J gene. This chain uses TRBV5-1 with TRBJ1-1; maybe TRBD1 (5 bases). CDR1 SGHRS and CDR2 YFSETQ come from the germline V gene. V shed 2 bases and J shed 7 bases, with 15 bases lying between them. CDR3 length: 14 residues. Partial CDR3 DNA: TGCGCCAGCAGCTTCGGGGGGTTGGGGGGTGAA. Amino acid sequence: CASSFGGLGGE. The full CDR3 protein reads CASSFGGLGGEAFF.

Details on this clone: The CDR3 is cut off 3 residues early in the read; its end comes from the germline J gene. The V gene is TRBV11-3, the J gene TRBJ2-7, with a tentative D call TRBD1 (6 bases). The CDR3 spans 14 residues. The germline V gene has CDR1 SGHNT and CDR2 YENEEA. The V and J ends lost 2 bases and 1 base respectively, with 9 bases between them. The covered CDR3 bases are TGTGCCAGCAGCTTAATGACAGGATCCTACGAG. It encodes CASSLMTGSYE. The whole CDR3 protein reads CASSLMTGSYEQYF.

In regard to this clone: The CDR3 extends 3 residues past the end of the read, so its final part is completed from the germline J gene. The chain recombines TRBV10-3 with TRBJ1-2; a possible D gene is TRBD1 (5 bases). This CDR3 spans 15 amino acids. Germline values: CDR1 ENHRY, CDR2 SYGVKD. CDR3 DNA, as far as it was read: TGTGCCATCAGTAAGACTAGCGGGGGAACCGATACC. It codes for CAISKTSGGTDT. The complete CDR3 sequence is CAISKTSGGTDTYTF.

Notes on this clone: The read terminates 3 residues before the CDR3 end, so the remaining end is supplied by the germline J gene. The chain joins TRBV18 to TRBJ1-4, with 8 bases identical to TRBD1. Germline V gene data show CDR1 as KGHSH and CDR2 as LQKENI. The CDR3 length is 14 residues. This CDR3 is CASSAGQGFGELFF. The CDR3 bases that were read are TGTGCCAGCTCGGCTGGACAGGGATTCGGCGAA.

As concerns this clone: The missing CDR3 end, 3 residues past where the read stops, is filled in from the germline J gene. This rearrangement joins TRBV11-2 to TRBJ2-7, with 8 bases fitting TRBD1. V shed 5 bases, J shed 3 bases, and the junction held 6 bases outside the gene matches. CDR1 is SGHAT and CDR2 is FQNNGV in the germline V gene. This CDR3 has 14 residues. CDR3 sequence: CASSLNTGGYEQYF. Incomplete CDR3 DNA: TGTGCCAGCAGCCTCAACACAGGGGGCTACGAG.

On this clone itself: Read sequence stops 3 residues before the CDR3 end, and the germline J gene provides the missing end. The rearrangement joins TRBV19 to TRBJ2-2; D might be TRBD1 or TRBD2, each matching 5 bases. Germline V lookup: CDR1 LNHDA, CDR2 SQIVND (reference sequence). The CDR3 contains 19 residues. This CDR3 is CASSTMTLGRQGEDEKLFF. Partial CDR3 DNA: TGTGCCAGTAGTACTATGACACTTGGGCGTCAGGGAGAGGATGAAAAG.

The CDR3 bases that were read are TGTGCCAGCAGCCCGGGTGTGGCCCCCGGAGAAAAA. This sequence encodes CASSPGVAPGEK. The CDR3 reads in full as CASSPGVAPGEKLFF. The chain couples TRBV7-3 to TRBJ1-4; D not resolved. The read halts 3 residues ahead of the CDR3 end, with the missing end drawn from the germline J gene. The CDR3 contains 15 residues. Germline V CDR1 and CDR2: SGHTA, FQGTGA. Trimming removed 5 bases from V and 8 bases from J, with 18 bases in between. Full variable domain (rest looked up from reference TRBV7-3 and TRBJ1-4): GAGVSQTPSNKVTEKGKYVELRCDPISGHTALYWYRQSLGQGPEFLIYFQGTGAADDSGLPNDRFFAVRPEGSVSTLKIQRTERGDSAVYLCASSPGVAPGEKLFFGSGTQLSVL.

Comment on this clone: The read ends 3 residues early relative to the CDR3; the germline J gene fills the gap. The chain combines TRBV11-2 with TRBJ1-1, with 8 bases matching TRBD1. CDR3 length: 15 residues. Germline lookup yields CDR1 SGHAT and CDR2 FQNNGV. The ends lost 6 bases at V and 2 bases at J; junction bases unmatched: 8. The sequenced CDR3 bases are TGTGCCAGCAGGGAACGACAGGGGCGAAACACTGAA. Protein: CASRERQGRNTE. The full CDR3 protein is CASRERQGRNTEAFF.

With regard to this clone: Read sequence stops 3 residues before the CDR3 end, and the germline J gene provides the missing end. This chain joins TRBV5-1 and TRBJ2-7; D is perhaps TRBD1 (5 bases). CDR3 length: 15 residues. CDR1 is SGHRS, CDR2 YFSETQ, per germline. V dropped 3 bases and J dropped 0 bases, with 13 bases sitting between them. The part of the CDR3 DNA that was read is TGCGCCAGCAGCTCGACCCAGGGATTCTCCTACGAG. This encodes CASSSTQGFSYE. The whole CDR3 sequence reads CASSSTQGFSYEQYF.

The CDR3 reads CASSFRRNTDTYTF. The covered CDR3 bases are TGTGCCAGCAGCTTTCGACGGAACACAGATACC. This chain connects TRBV7-9 to TRBJ1-2; D gene uncertain. From the germline J gene comes the end of the CDR3, since the read stops 3 residues before it. The CDR3 totals 14 residues. Germline CDR1 and CDR2: SEHNR and FQNEAQ (reference sequence).

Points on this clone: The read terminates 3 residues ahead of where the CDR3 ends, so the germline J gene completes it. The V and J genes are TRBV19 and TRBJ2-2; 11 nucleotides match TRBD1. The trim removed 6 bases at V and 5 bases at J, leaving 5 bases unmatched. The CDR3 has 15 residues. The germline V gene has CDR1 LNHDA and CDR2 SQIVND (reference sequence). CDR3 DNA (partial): TGTGCCAGTAGAACGGACAGGGGGCGTACCGGGGAG. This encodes CASRTDRGRTGE. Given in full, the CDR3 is CASRTDRGRTGELFF.